The rows below give T cell receptor beta chains drawn from one sample of a study of blood T cell repertoires in COVID-19. The method was immunoSEQ multiplex PCR; TCRdb's version includes in-frame clones alone and lacks a portion of them. The sample yields some 380,000 clones, 90% seen once. Sequenced sample: peripheral blood. The receptors stem from a man younger than 35 with active or convalescent COVID-19. CDR3s include the opening cysteine and the closing phenylalanine or tryptophan. The order of the fields is V gene, D gene, clone size, J gene, CDR3 DNA, CDR3 protein. D genes are given only for firm matches. The size entry is marked missing in some rows and otherwise reads once, few, many or a size class.

v_call: TRBV19; d_call: TRBD2; clone_size: -; j_call: TRBJ2-2; cdr3_nt: TGTGCCAGTAGAGGACTAGCGTTCTTCGGGGAGCTGTTTTTT; cdr3_aa: CASRGLAFFGELFF
v_call: TRBV27; d_call: -; clone_size: -; j_call: TRBJ2-1; cdr3_nt: TGTGCCAGCAGTTTATCGACCGGGGGACACAATGAGCAGTTCTTC; cdr3_aa: CASSLSTGGHNEQFF
v_call: TRBV3-1/TRBV3-2; d_call: -; clone_size: -; j_call: TRBJ1-2; cdr3_nt: TGTGCCAGCAGCCAAGATCGGGGGGAATGGAACTATGGCTACACCTTC; cdr3_aa: CASSQDRGEWNYGYTF
v_call: TRBV6-1; d_call: TRBD2; clone_size: -; j_call: TRBJ2-7; cdr3_nt: TGTGCCAGCAGTGATGCGGGAGTCTACGAGCAGTACTTC; cdr3_aa: CASSDAGVYEQYF
v_call: TRBV13; d_call: TRBD2; clone_size: -; j_call: TRBJ2-7; cdr3_nt: TGTGCCAGCAGCTTAGGAGATAGCGGGGGTTTCTACGAGCAGTACTTC; cdr3_aa: CASSLGDSGGFYEQYF
v_call: TRBV7-2; d_call: -; clone_size: once; j_call: TRBJ1-5; cdr3_nt: TGTGCCAGCAGCGAGACCAGGGGTCAGCCCCAGCATTTT; cdr3_aa: CASSETRGQPQHF
v_call: TRBV5-1; d_call: TRBD1; clone_size: -; j_call: TRBJ1-6; cdr3_nt: TGCGCCAGCAGCTACGGCGGACAGGGAGGCAATTCACCCCTCCACTTT; cdr3_aa: CASSYGGQGGNSPLHF
v_call: TRBV19; d_call: TRBD1; clone_size: -; j_call: TRBJ2-5; cdr3_nt: TGTGCCAGTAGTATAGCCCACGGACAGGGACGACAAGAGACCCAGTACTTC; cdr3_aa: CASSIAHGQGRQETQYF
v_call: TRBV20-1; d_call: TRBD2; clone_size: -; j_call: TRBJ2-7; cdr3_nt: TGCAGTGCTAATGACCGGTGGGCTAGCGGGGGGAAAATGGGGCAGTACTTC; cdr3_aa: CSANDRWASGGKMGQYF
v_call: TRBV7-8; d_call: -; clone_size: -; j_call: TRBJ1-2; cdr3_nt: TGTGCCAGCAGCTTATCAGGGGACCCACTACTCTATGGCTACACCTTC; cdr3_aa: CASSLSGDPLLYGYTF
v_call: TRBV28; d_call: TRBD2; clone_size: -; j_call: TRBJ2-1; cdr3_nt: TGTGCCAGCAGTCTCACTGGGACTAGCGGGGGGATTTCCTACAATGAGCAGTTCTTC; cdr3_aa: CASSLTGTSGGISYNEQFF
v_call: TRBV4-1; d_call: TRBD1; clone_size: -; j_call: TRBJ1-5; cdr3_nt: TGCGCCAGCAGCCAAGAACAGACAAACAGGGGGCATCGGAATCAGCCCCAGCATTTT; cdr3_aa: CASSQEQTNRGHRNQPQHF
v_call: TRBV7-2; d_call: TRBD1; clone_size: few; j_call: TRBJ1-5; cdr3_nt: TGTGCCAGCAGCTCGGGACAGGGTTATCAGCCCCAGCATTTT; cdr3_aa: CASSSGQGYQPQHF
v_call: TRBV4-1; d_call: -; clone_size: -; j_call: TRBJ2-7; cdr3_nt: TGCGCCAGCAGCCAAGGAGGAGGAGGTGCCTACGAGCAGTACTTC; cdr3_aa: CASSQGGGGAYEQYF
v_call: TRBV6-6; d_call: TRBD1; clone_size: once; j_call: TRBJ2-7; cdr3_nt: TGTGCCTGCAGGACAGGACGCTACGAGCAGTACTTC; cdr3_aa: CACRTGRYEQYF
v_call: TRBV7-2; d_call: -; clone_size: -; j_call: TRBJ2-5; cdr3_nt: TGTGCCAGCAGCAAAGAGCGGGCTAAACGGGAGACCCAGTACTTC; cdr3_aa: CASSKERAKRETQYF
v_call: TRBV28; d_call: TRBD1; clone_size: -; j_call: TRBJ2-5; cdr3_nt: TGTGCCAGCAGTTTAGAGGCAGGGGGCGAAGGAGAGACCCAGTACTTC; cdr3_aa: CASSLEAGGEGETQYF
v_call: TRBV4-3; d_call: -; clone_size: few; j_call: TRBJ2-2; cdr3_nt: TGCGCCAGCAGCCAAGAGTCGCTAAACACCGGGGAGCTGTTTTTT; cdr3_aa: CASSQESLNTGELFF
v_call: TRBV4-3; d_call: -; clone_size: -; j_call: TRBJ2-7; cdr3_nt: TGCGCCAGCAGCCAAGACTTGGGGAGTACAGGGTACGCCGAGCAGTACTTC; cdr3_aa: CASSQDLGSTGYAEQYF
v_call: TRBV7-9; d_call: -; clone_size: -; j_call: TRBJ1-2; cdr3_nt: TGTGCCAGCAGCTTAGCAGTGATGGCAAGCTATGGCTACACCTTC; cdr3_aa: CASSLAVMASYGYTF
v_call: TRBV28; d_call: -; clone_size: -; j_call: TRBJ1-1; cdr3_nt: TGTGCCAGCAGGGCTTCGACTGAAGCTTTCTTT; cdr3_aa: CASRASTEAFF
v_call: TRBV9; d_call: TRBD2; clone_size: -; j_call: TRBJ2-5; cdr3_nt: TGTGCCAGCAGCGGACCGCATAGCGGGGGTATGGTTGCTACCCAGTACTTC; cdr3_aa: CASSGPHSGGMVATQYF
v_call: TRBV28; d_call: TRBD1; clone_size: -; j_call: TRBJ1-4; cdr3_nt: TGTGCCAGCAGTATCTCCGGGACAGGCGAAAAACTGTTTTTT; cdr3_aa: CASSISGTGEKLFF
v_call: TRBV5-1; d_call: -; clone_size: many; j_call: TRBJ2-7; cdr3_nt: TGCGCCAGCAGCTTTGGGATAGGTAGCGACGAGCAGTACTTC; cdr3_aa: CASSFGIGSDEQYF
v_call: TRBV2; d_call: TRBD2; clone_size: -; j_call: TRBJ2-1; cdr3_nt: TGTGCCAACACGGGACTAGTTAGGACTGAGCAGTTCTTC; cdr3_aa: CANTGLVRTEQFF
v_call: TRBV6-5; d_call: -; clone_size: -; j_call: TRBJ1-1; cdr3_nt: TGTGCCAGCAGTTATAGGTGGCAGGAGAACACTGAAGCTTTCTTT; cdr3_aa: CASSYRWQENTEAFF
v_call: TRBV2; d_call: TRBD2; clone_size: -; j_call: TRBJ2-1; cdr3_nt: TGTGCCAGCAGTCTAGCGGGACCGGAGAATGAGCAGTTCTTC; cdr3_aa: CASSLAGPENEQFF
v_call: TRBV7-3; d_call: TRBD2; clone_size: -; j_call: TRBJ2-1; cdr3_nt: TGTGCCAGCAGCTTATTTCTAGCGGGCTACAATGAGCAGTTCTTC; cdr3_aa: CASSLFLAGYNEQFF
v_call: TRBV9; d_call: TRBD2; clone_size: -; j_call: TRBJ2-3; cdr3_nt: TGTGCCAGCAGCGTATCTGGTCTAGCGGACTACATGGATACGCAGTATTTT; cdr3_aa: CASSVSGLADYMDTQYF
v_call: TRBV27; d_call: -; clone_size: once; j_call: TRBJ2-7; cdr3_nt: TGTGCCAGCAGGGGTGAGGGGGACTACGAGCAGTACTTC; cdr3_aa: CASRGEGDYEQYF
v_call: TRBV2; d_call: TRBD2; clone_size: -; j_call: TRBJ2-5; cdr3_nt: TGTGCCAGCAGCGACAAGGGACTAGCCGAATACTTC; cdr3_aa: CASSDKGLAEYF
v_call: TRBV6-6; d_call: -; clone_size: -; j_call: TRBJ2-1; cdr3_nt: TGTGCCAGCAGTCCGACGAGGGGGTACAGCTCCTACAATGAGCAGTTCTTC; cdr3_aa: CASSPTRGYSSYNEQFF
v_call: TRBV19; d_call: -; clone_size: once; j_call: TRBJ2-7; cdr3_nt: TGTGCCAGTAGTATCCCGGGGGTCAGCGACGGCGAGCAGTACTTC; cdr3_aa: CASSIPGVSDGEQYF
v_call: TRBV19; d_call: TRBD1; clone_size: -; j_call: TRBJ2-2; cdr3_nt: TGTGCCACCCAAAGACAGGGGGGACTTACGAACACCGGGGAGCTGTTTTTT; cdr3_aa: CATQRQGGLTNTGELFF
v_call: TRBV18; d_call: -; clone_size: -; j_call: TRBJ1-1; cdr3_nt: TGTGCCAGCTCACCTTGGGCGGGAGTCACTGAAGCTTTCTTT; cdr3_aa: CASSPWAGVTEAFF
v_call: TRBV5-6; d_call: -; clone_size: once; j_call: TRBJ1-1; cdr3_nt: TGTGCCAGCAGCTTGTGGGGCTTGACGATGAACACTGAAGCTTTCTTT; cdr3_aa: CASSLWGLTMNTEAFF
v_call: TRBV18; d_call: -; clone_size: -; j_call: TRBJ2-1; cdr3_nt: TGTGCCAGCTCGCACGCTAGCCGTTACTACTACAATGAGCAGTTCTTC; cdr3_aa: CASSHASRYYYNEQFF
v_call: TRBV27; d_call: TRBD1; clone_size: -; j_call: TRBJ1-6; cdr3_nt: TGTGCCAGCAGTCTGACAGGGATAGATTCACCCCTCCACTTT; cdr3_aa: CASSLTGIDSPLHF
v_call: TRBV5-5; d_call: TRBD1; clone_size: -; j_call: TRBJ1-3; cdr3_nt: TGTGCCAGCAGCCAAAGCACGACAGGGTCTGGAAACACCATATATTTT; cdr3_aa: CASSQSTTGSGNTIYF
v_call: TRBV25-1; d_call: -; clone_size: -; j_call: TRBJ1-2; cdr3_nt: TGTGCCAGCAGTGAGGTGGGCAGGGCCTATGGCTACACCTTC; cdr3_aa: CASSEVGRAYGYTF
v_call: TRBV7-6; d_call: TRBD1; clone_size: -; j_call: TRBJ2-5; cdr3_nt: TGTGCCAGCAGCTCGACACCACCGACAGGGGGAGAGACCCAGTACTTC; cdr3_aa: CASSSTPPTGGETQYF
v_call: TRBV5-1; d_call: TRBD1; clone_size: -; j_call: TRBJ2-7; cdr3_nt: TGCGCCAGCAGCCCGGACAGGGGGCTTAACGAGCAGTACTTC; cdr3_aa: CASSPDRGLNEQYF